This TCR beta chain was recorded in a study of Graves' ophthalmopathy and Graves' hyperthyroidism. RNA transcripts served as template for amplifying TCR beta CDR3 sequences. First-round RT-PCR used HTBI primers; second-round multiplex PCR followed. MiXCR, run by TCRdb on the multiplex PCR reads, gives a single entry per CDR3 protein. Among 400,000 to 500,000 distinct CDR3 sequences listed, over 20% were seen once. The trim removed 7 bases at V and 4 bases at J, leaving 7 bases unmatched. CDR3 length: 13 amino acids. The TCR was taken from a woman under 30 with stable Graves' hyperthyroidism. V usage is TRBV12-3 or TRBV12-4 and J usage is TRBJ2-7; 7 bases map to TRBD1. The sequencing input was peripheral blood. The CDR3 bases are TGTGCCAGCACCTCGACAGGGTTATACGAGCAGTACTTC. Its protein product is CASTSTGLYEQYF.